These 2 T cell receptor beta chains came from one sample sequenced in a study of regulatory T cells in long-lasting Graves disease. Construction of the TCR beta libraries employed iRepertoire HTBI primers in conjunction with Arm-PCR of CDR3 regions. TCRdb fed the multiplex PCR reads into MiXCR, producing one record per CDR3 protein. The repertoire consists of under 250,000 distinct CDR3 sequences, with roughly 18% occurring once and the leading ten covering 12%. Time point given: newly diagnosed GD, antithyroid drugs for less than 3 months. The authors made the TCR library using RNA they extracted from PBMCs. The sample was also linked to a second study, of T cells in Graves' hyperthyroidism and ophthalmopathy.

This material consisted of peripheral blood mononuclear cells (PBMCs), taken at new diagnosis, from a patient treated with antithyroid drugs. These receptors all stem from a woman aged 25 to 39 with Graves disease.

The gene calls are TRBV30 and TRBJ2-7; 11 nucleotides line up with TRBD2. The CDR3 covers 23 residues. In germline, CDR1 is GTSNPN, CDR2 SVGIG (reference sequence). The V segment lost 0 bases and the J segment 7 bases; nucleotides outside the gene matches: 32. The CDR3 DNA is TGTGCCTGGAGTGTAGTGGATTACCCTTGGGGGGGCGCTAGCGGGAGGCCCCCGCGAGAGCAGTACTTC. Protein: CAWSVVDYPWGGASGRPPREQYF.

DNA of the CDR3: TGTGCCAGCAGCTTCCGCTCACAGGACGAGCAGTACTTC. This encodes CASSFRSQDEQYF. The chain recombines TRBV7-9 with TRBJ2-7, with D perhaps matching TRBD1 (5 bases). CDR1 and CDR2 from the germline V gene are SEHNR and FQNEAQ (reference sequence). V lost 3 bases to trimming and J lost 5 bases, with 11 bases between them. The length of the CDR3 is 13 residues.